This TCR beta chain was captured by sequencing in a study of Graves' ophthalmopathy and Graves' hyperthyroidism. In germline, CDR1 is DFQATT, CDR2 SNEGSKA (reference sequence). The CDR3 is 18 residues long. V lost 4 bases to trimming and J lost 5 bases, with 27 bases between them. Beta-chain TCR CDR3 regions were amplified from RNA transcripts. An initial RT-PCR round employing HTBI primers preceded a second-round multiplex PCR. TCRdb called the multiplex PCR reads again in MiXCR, with one record for every CDR3 protein. In the table there are some 380,000 distinct CDR3 sequences, about 16% of which are singletons. This clonotype has a count of ten or more.

J is TRBJ1-5 and V is TRBV20-1, with D hard to call. This clonotype originated in a woman aged 18-29 years with stable Graves' hyperthyroidism. The sample taken for sequencing was peripheral blood. The chain's CDR3 is CSANIPGRTGLKDQPQHF. DNA of the CDR3: TGCAGTGCTAATATCCCGGGCCGGACGGGTTTGAAGGATCAGCCCCAGCATTTT.